This record concerns one TCR beta chain sequence. Its specificity is unknown. One junction end does not reproduce the germline sequence, and a read error may be involved. Sorted populations comprised CD4+ and CD8+ T cells obtained from PBMCs. cDNA prepared by RNA extraction and subsequent reverse transcription served as the template for sequencing. Some clones are missing from TCRdb's copy, which holds only in-frame ones; the method was immunoSEQ multiplex PCR. The sample consists of around 250,000 clones, roughly two thirds of them appearing once. The sample belongs to a study of CD8+ T cells in alopecia areata. Regarding the study as a whole: Especially in alopecia totalis/universalis, lesional scalp showed greater clonality than normal scalp did.

CDR1 is MNHNY, CDR2 SVGAGI, per germline (reference sequence). The CDR3 consists of 10 residues. The chain has TRBV6-6 and TRBJ2-3; D may be TRBD2 (6 bases). The sequence was obtained from a human donor with alopecia areata. The sequencing here drew on CD4+ T cells sorted from blood, taken at week 0. CDR3 sequence (DNA): TGTGCCAGCAGTCGTACGGGACTTACCTTT. It codes for CASSRTGLTF.